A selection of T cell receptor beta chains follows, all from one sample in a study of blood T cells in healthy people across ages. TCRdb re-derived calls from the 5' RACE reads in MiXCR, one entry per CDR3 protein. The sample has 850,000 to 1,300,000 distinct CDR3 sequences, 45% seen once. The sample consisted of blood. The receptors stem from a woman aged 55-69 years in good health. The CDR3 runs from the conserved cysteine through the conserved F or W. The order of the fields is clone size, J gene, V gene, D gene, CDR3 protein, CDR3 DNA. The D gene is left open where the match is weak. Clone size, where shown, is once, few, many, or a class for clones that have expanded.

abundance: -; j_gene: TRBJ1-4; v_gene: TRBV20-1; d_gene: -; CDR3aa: CSASSGSEKLFF; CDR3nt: TGCAGTGCTAGCTCAGGGAGTGAAAAACTGTTTTTT
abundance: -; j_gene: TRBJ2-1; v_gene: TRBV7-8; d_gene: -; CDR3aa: CASSLAAHVGQTSNEQFF; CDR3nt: TGTGCCAGCAGCTTAGCCGCACATGTTGGACAGACGAGCAATGAGCAGTTCTTC
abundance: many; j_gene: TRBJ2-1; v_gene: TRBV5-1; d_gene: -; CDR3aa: CASSPPPYNEQFF; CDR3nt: TGCGCCAGCAGCCCGCCCCCCTACAATGAGCAGTTCTTC
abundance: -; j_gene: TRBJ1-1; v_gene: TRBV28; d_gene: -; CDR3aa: CASSQGPTGAFF; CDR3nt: TGTGCCAGCAGTCAGGGACCGACGGGAGCTTTCTTT
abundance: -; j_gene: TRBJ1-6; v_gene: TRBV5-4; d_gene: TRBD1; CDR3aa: CASSLQGVSNSPLHF; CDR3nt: TGTGCCAGCAGCTTACAGGGGGTATCAAATTCACCCCTCCACTTT
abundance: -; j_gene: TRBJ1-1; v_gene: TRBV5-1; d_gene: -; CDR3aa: CASRSEGREREEAFF; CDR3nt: TGCGCCAGCAGGTCCGAGGGCAGAGAAAGAGAAGAAGCTTTCTTT
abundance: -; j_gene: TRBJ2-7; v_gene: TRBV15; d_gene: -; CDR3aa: CATSRDLALNYEQYF; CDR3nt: TGTGCCACCAGCAGAGATCTAGCTTTGAACTACGAGCAGTACTTC
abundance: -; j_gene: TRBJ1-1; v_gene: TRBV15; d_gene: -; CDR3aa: CATSSTGTGNTEAFF; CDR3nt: TGTGCCACCAGCAGCACCGGGACGGGGAACACTGAAGCTTTCTTT
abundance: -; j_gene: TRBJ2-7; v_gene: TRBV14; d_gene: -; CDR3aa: CASSDLDSYEQYF; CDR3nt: TGTGCCAGCAGTGACTTAGACTCCTACGAGCAGTACTTC
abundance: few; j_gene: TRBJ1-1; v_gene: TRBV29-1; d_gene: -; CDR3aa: CSVEQGRGTEAFF; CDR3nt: TGCAGCGTTGAACAGGGAAGGGGTACTGAAGCTTTCTTT
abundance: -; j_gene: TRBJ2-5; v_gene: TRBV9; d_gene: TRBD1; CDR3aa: CASSANPGQGLVETQYF; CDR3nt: TGTGCCAGCAGCGCAAATCCGGGACAGGGACTCGTAGAGACCCAGTACTTC
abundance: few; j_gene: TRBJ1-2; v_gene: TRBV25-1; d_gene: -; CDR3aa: CAASTTNYGYTF; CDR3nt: TGTGCTGCCTCGACGACTAACTATGGCTACACCTTC